The entry that follows covers one T cell receptor (beta chain) sequence. The antigen is undetermined. The protocol was immunoSEQ multiplex PCR, while the TCRdb copy is restricted to in-frame clones and leaves out a portion. The repertoire holds around 300,000 clones, 75% to 90% seen once, with about 10% in the top ten. The sample belongs to a study of Ad26.COV2.S vaccination and SARS-CoV-2 variants. General observations from the study: TCR breadth and depth estimates may have understated total T cell responses.

Treatment denoted: about 20 received Ad26.COV2.S at low or high dose, single or two shots; five or six received placebo; per-sample allocation not given. Sampling took place 63 days after the first vaccine or placebo injection. Sequencing used peripheral blood, obtained in a trial of Ad26.COV2.S vaccine versus placebo. This clonotype was sampled from a person between 18 and 65 years old who received the Ad26.COV2.S COVID-19 vaccine or a placebo.

CDR3 DNA: TGTGCCAGCAGTTGGGACTACGCTAGCACAGATACGCAGTATTTT. Translation gives CASSWDYASTDTQYF. The chain links TRBV6-2 or TRBV6-3 to TRBJ2-3; 7 nucleotides match TRBD2. After removal of 4 bases from V and 0 bases from J, the junction contained 4 bases not matched to a gene. The germline CDR1 and CDR2 sequences are MNHEY and SVGEGT. The CDR3 contains 15 residues.